Sequencing of this TCR beta chain was carried out in a study of cytomegalovirus exposure and HLA in healthy donors. The study, taken as a whole, reports: Across donors, sequencing depth was assumed by presence/absence analyses to be roughly uniform. Immune exposure information available was restricted to CMV serostatus. A later analysis linked a missense DCLRE1C variant to TCR beta V- and J-gene trimming.

This clone was observed a few times. What it binds is unknown. The PCR was carried out with 60 Vbeta primers and 13 Jbeta primers. Produced via immunoSEQ multiplex PCR; TCRdb's table is partial and in-frame only. The repertoire includes roughly 110,000 clones, around 85% of them detected once, and approximately 3.6% sits in the top ten. V was pared by 5 bases and J by 3 bases, with 15 bases of the junction left unmatched. The CDR3 has 18 amino acids. Germline CDR1 SNHLY, CDR2 FYNNEI. The clonotype comes from a man in his sixties in good health and CMV-seronegative. This sequence joins TRBV2 and TRBJ2-1; 8 bases map to TRBD2. Input material: PBMCs. CDR3 region: CASSFRARQRGYYNEQFF. In nucleotides, the CDR3 is TGTGCCAGCAGTTTTAGGGCCCGCCAGCGGGGGTACTACAATGAGCAGTTCTTC.